This TCR beta chain was identified during a study of blood T cell repertoires in COVID-19 (TCRdb year 2020). About the study as a whole: Samples from collaborators originated in the United States, Italy and Spain and spanned both the acute and convalescent phases of COVID-19. Samples were obtained from the ongoing ImmuneRACE study (first 160 participants) and from over 1,000 subjects provided by 6 global collaborators. The repertoires were released in a freely available public database intended as a resource for research on the immune response to SARS-CoV-2. The prospective study material was composed of cDNA or gDNA derived from T cells, B-cell-depleted T cells, or PBMCs. The sample metadata nearly always contained a de-identified subject ID, COVID-19 status, age in years and sex. HLA class I and class II types, where available, came from metadata supplied by the sample provider rather than from assay-based typing. Deeply sampled blood TCRbeta repertoires from subjects exposed to, actively infected with, or recovered from COVID-19 were included in the dataset. The research as a whole found: The quantity of clinical and demographic metadata differed by source and by participant and was supplied without curation.

Comments on this clone: Its antigen target is currently unknown. Qualities for individual bases were not recorded, and no much larger clone is one base off.

Participants in the prospective study were enrolled through a virtual design, were aged roughly 18 to 100 years, and lived in 24 United States geographic areas. To assign participants to cohorts, the prospective study relied on clinical history that participants themselves reported in a screening survey and a study questionnaire. Recovered participants in ImmuneRACE Cohort 3 were defined by two consecutive negative NP/OP PCR tests, clearance by a healthcare professional, or resolution of symptoms. In the prospective study, whole blood, serum and a nasopharyngeal or oropharyngeal swab were collected from each participant by mobile phlebotomists. Prospective study participants could optionally give additional blood draws and questionnaires over an approximately two-month period. Blood samples from the prospective study were shipped frozen or at room temperature prior to DNA extraction. The immunoSEQ Assay, a bias-controlled multiplex PCR, was used to amplify TCRbeta CDR3 regions from genomic DNA. Per the original workflow: The number of nucleated cells in each sample was estimated by amplification of reference gene primers within the assay. Sequence reads were collapsed and filtered to measure the absolute abundance of every unique TCRbeta CDR3 rearrangement. For each sample, productive Simpson clonality was calculated as the square root of Simpson's diversity index over productive rearrangements. TCRdb mirrors the immuneACCESS table, restricted to in-frame sequences. Some clones are absent from its copies; in checked studies, under half trace to an unresolved V gene, and the reason for the others is unknown. Clonal size and the V and J genes are those of that table, whereas D and trimming came from the DNA. Across this sample there are some 150,000 clones, with roughly 88% seen only once. Around 4.5% of the sample goes to the ten largest clones.

The TCR originated in a man aged 50-59 years who had recovered from COVID-19. Material for sequencing was PBMCs or T cells enriched from blood (not recorded which).

The nucleotides are TGTGCCAGCAGCCGCAGGACAGGGTCCTATGGCTACACCTTC. Its protein reads: CASSRRTGSYGYTF. In this chain, TRBV5-8 is recombined with TRBJ1-2, with TRBD1 identical over 8 junction bases. The CDR3, cysteine through phenylalanine, is 14 amino acids long. The DNA shown is the 42-base CDR3, in frame from base 1. Looking up the germline V gene yields CDR1 SGHTS and CDR2 YDEGEE. The germline V end is reduced by 4 bases and the J end by 4 bases; junction bases left unmatched: 6.